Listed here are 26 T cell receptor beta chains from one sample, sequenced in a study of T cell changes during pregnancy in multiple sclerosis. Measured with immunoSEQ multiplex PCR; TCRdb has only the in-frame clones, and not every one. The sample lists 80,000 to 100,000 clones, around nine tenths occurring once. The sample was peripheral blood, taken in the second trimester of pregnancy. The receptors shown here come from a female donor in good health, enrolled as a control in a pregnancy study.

CDR3 nucleotides: TGTGCCAGCAGCCGGACGGGGGGAGATTACGAGCAGTACTTC. Translated: CASSRTGGDYEQYF. The chain recombines TRBV7-8 with TRBJ2-7; 7 nucleotides agree with TRBD2. The germline gives CDR1 SGHVS, CDR2 FQNEAQ. Trimming at V came to 5 bases and at J to 4 bases, leaving 8 bases not matched to a gene. The CDR3 runs 14 residues. The full variable domain, in which reference TRBV7-8 and TRBJ2-7 provide the parts outside the CDR3, is GAGVSQSPRYKVAKRGQDVALRCDPISGHVSLFWYQQALGQGPEFLTYFQNEAQLDKSGLPSDRFFAERPEGSVSTLKIQRTQQEDSAVYLCASSRTGGDYEQYFGPGTRLTVT.

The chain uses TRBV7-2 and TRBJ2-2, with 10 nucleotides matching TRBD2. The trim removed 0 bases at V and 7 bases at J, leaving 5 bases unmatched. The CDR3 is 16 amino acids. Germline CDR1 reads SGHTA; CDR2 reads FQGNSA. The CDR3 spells CASSLASGGAIGELFF. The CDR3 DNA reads TGTGCCAGCAGCTTAGCGAGCGGGGGGGCCATCGGGGAGCTGTTTTTT. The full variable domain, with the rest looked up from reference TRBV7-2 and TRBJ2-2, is GAGVSQSPSNKVTEKGKDVELRCDPISGHTALYWYRQSLGQGLEFLIYFQGNSAPDKSGLPSDRFSAERTGGSVSTLTIQRTQQEDSAVYLCASSLASGGAIGELFFGEGSRLTVL.

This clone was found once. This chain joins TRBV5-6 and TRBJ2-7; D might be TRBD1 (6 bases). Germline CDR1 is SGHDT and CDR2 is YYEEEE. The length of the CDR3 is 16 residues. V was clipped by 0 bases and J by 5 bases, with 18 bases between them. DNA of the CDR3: TGTGCCAGCAGCTTGGCTAGGGGACAAAGGGGCAACGAGCAGTACTTC. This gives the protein CASSLARGQRGNEQYF.

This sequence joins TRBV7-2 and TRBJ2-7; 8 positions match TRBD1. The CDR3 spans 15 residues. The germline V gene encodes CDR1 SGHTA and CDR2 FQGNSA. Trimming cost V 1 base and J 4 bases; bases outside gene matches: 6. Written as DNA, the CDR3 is TGTGCCAGCAGCTTAGATCGACAGGGGCAGTACGAGCAGTACTTC. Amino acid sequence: CASSLDRQGQYEQYF.

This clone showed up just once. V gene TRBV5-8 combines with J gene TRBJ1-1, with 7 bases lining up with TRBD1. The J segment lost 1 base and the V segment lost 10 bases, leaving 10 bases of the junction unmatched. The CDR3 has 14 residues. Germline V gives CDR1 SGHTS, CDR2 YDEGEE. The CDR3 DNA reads TGTGCCGGAGGGGGACAGTCAAGGAACACTGAAGCTTTCTTT. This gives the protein CAGGGQSRNTEAFF.

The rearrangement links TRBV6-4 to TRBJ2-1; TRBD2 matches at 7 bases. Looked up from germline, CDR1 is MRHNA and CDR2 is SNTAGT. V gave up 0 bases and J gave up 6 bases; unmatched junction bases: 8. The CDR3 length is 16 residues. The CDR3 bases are TGTGCCAGCAGTGACTCGGGGCGGGAGAACATCAATGAGCAGTTCTTC. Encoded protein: CASSDSGRENINEQFF.

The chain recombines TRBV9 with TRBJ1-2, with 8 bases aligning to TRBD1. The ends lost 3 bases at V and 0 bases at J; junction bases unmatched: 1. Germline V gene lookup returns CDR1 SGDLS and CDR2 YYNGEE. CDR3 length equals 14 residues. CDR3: CASSGTGTNYGYTF. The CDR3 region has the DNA TGTGCCAGCAGCGGGACAGGGACTAACTATGGCTACACCTTC.

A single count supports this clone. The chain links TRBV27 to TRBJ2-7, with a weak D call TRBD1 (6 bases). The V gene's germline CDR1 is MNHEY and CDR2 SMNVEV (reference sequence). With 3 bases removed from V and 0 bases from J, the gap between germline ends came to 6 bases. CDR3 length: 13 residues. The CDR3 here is CASSLGASYEQYF. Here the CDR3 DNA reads TGTGCCAGCAGTTTGGGGGCCTCCTACGAGCAGTACTTC.

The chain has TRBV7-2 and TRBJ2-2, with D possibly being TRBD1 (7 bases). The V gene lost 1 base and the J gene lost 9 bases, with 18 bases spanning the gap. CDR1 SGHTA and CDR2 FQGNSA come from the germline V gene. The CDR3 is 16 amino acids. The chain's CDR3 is CASSLDGAGGIRELFF. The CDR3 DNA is TGTGCCAGCAGCTTAGACGGGGCAGGGGGGATCCGGGAGCTGTTTTTT.

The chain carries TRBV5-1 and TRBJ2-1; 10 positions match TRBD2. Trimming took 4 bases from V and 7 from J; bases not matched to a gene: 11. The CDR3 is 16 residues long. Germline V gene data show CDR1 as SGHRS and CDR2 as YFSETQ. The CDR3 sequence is CASSARLAGRRNEQFF. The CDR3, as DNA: TGCGCCAGCAGCGCCCGACTAGCGGGCCGACGGAATGAGCAGTTCTTC.

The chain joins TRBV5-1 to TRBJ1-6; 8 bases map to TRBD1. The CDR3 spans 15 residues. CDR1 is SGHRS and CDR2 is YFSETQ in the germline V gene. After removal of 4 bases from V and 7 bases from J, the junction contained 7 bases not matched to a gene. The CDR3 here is CASSGLTGDNSPLHF. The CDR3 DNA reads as TGCGCCAGCAGCGGCCTGACAGGGGACAATTCACCCCTCCACTTT.

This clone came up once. The CDR3: CASSRTGVAGNTIYF. The CDR3 DNA reads TGTGCCAGCAGCCGAACAGGGGTCGCTGGAAACACCATATATTTT. V is TRBV27 and J is TRBJ1-3, with 7 nucleotides matching TRBD1. Germline values: CDR1 MNHEY, CDR2 SMNVEV (reference sequence). The V gene end was trimmed by 6 bases and the J gene end by 2 bases; junction bases not matched to a gene: 7. The CDR3 covers 15 residues.

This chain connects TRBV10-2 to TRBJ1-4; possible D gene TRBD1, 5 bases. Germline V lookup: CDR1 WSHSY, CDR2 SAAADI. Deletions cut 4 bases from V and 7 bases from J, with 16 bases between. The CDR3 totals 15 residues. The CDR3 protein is CASSVMGQGVEKLFF. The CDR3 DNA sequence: TGCGCCAGCAGTGTTATGGGCCAAGGGGTTGAAAAACTGTTTTTT.

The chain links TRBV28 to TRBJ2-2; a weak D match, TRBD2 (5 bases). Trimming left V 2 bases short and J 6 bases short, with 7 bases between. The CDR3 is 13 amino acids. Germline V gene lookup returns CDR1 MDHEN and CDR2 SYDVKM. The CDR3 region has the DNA TGTGCCAGCAGTTTAGGACTGGCCGGGGAGCTGTTTTTT. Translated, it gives CASSLGLAGELFF.

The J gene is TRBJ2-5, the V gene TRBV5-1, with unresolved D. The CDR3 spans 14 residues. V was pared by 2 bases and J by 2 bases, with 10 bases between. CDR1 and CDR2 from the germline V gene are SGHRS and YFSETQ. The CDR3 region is CASSFRLDQETQYF. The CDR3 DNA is TGCGCCAGCAGCTTCAGACTCGATCAAGAGACCCAGTACTTC.

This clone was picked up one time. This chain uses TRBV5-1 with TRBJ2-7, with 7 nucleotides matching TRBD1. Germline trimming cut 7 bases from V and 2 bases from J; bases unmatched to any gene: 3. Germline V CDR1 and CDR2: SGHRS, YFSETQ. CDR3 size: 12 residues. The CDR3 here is CASRQGTYEQYF. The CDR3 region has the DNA TGCGCCAGCCGACAGGGAACCTACGAGCAGTACTTC.

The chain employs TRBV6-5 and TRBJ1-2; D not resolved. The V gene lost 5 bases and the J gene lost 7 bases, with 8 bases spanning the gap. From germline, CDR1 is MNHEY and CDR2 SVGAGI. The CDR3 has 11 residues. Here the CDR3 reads CASSEVGGYTF. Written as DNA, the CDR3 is TGTGCCAGCAGTGAAGTCGGTGGCTACACCTTC.

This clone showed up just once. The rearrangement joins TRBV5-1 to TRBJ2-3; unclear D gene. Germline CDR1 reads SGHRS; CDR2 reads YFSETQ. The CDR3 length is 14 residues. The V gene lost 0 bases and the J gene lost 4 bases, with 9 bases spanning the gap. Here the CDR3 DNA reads TGCGCCAGCAGCTTGGGTCATCGAGCAGATACGCAGTATTTT. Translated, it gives CASSLGHRADTQYF.

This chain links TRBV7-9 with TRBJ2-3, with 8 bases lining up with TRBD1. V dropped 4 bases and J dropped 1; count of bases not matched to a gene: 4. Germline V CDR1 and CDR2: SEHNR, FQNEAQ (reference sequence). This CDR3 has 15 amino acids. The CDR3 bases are TGTGCCAGCAGCTCGACGGGACAGGGCACAGATACGCAGTATTTT. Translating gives CASSSTGQGTDTQYF.

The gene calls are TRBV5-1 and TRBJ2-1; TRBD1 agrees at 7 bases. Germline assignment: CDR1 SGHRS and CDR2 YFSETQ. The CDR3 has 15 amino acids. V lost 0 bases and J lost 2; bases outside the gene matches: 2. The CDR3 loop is CASSLEGTAYNEQFF. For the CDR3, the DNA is TGCGCCAGCAGCTTGGAAGGGACAGCCTACAATGAGCAGTTCTTC.

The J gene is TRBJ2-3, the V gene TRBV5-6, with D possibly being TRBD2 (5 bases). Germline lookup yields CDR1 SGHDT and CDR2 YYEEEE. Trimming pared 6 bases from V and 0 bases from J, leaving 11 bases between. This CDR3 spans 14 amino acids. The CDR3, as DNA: TGTGCCAGCACCCGGAGAGGGAGCACAGATACGCAGTATTTT. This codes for CASTRRGSTDTQYF.

CDR3 in DNA: TGTGCCAGCAGCAAAGCCGGGGGACAGGGGGCATTGGGCTACACCTTC. It yields the protein CASSKAGGQGALGYTF. V usage is TRBV21-1 and J usage is TRBJ1-2; TRBD1, as called in the table, went unchecked against the DNA. TRBV21-1 is a listed pseudogene. The CDR3 spans 16 residues.

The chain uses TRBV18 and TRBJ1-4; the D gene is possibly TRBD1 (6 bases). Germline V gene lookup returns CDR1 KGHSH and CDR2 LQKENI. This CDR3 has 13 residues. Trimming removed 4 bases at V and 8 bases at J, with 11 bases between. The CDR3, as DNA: TGTGCCAGCTCACAGGGGGATCGCGAAAAACTGTTTTTT. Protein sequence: CASSQGDREKLFF.

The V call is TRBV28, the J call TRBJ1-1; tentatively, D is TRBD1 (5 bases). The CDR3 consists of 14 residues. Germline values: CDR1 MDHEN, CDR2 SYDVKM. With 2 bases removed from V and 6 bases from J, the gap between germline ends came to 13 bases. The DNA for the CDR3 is TGTGCCAGCAGTTTACCAGGGAGGGGAGCTGAAGCTTTCTTT. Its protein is CASSLPGRGAEAFF.

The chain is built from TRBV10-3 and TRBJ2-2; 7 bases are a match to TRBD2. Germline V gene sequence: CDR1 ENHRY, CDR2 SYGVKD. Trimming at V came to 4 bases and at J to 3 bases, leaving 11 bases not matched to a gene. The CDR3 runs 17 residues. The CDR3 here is CAISAPRLAPDTGELFF. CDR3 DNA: TGTGCCATCAGTGCCCCCCGACTAGCTCCGGACACCGGGGAGCTGTTTTTT.

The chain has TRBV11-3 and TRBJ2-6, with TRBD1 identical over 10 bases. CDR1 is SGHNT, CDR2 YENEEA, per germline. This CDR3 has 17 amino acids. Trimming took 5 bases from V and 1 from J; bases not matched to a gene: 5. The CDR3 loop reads CASSARDRGSGANVLTF. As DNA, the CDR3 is TGTGCCAGCAGCGCCCGGGACAGGGGTTCTGGGGCCAACGTCCTGACTTTC.